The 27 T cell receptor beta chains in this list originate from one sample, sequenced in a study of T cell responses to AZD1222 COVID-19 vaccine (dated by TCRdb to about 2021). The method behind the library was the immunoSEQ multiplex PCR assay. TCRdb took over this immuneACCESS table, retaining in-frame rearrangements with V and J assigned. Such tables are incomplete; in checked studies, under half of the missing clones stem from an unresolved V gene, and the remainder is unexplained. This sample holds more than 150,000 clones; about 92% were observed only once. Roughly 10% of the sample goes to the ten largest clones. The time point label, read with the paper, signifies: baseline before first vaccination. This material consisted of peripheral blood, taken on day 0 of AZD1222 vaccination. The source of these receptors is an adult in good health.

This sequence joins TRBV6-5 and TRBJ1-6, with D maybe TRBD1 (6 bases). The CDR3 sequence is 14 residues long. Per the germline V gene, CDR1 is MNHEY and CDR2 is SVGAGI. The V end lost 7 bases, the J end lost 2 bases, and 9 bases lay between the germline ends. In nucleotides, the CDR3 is TGTGCCAGCAAGACAGGCACCTATAATTCACCCCTCCACTTT. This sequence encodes CASKTGTYNSPLHF.

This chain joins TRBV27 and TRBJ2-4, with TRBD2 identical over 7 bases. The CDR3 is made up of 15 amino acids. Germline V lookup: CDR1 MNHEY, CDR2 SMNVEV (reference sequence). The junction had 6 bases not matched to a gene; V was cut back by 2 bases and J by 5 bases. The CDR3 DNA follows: TGTGCCAGCAGTTTAGGCGGGGGAGTTGAAAACATTCAGTACTTC. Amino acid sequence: CASSLGGGVENIQYF.

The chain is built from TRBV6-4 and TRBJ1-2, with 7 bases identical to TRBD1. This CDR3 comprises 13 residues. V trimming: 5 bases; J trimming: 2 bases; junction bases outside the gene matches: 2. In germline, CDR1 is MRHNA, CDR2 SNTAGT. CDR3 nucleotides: TGTGCCAGCAGTCGGGACAGAAACTATGGCTACACCTTC. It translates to CASSRDRNYGYTF.

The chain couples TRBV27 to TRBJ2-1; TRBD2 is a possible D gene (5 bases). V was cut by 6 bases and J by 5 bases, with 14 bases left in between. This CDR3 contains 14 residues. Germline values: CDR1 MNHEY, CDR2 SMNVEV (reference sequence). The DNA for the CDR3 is TGTGCCAGCAGCCCCGGGAACCTAGACAATGAGCAGTTCTTC. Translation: CASSPGNLDNEQFF.

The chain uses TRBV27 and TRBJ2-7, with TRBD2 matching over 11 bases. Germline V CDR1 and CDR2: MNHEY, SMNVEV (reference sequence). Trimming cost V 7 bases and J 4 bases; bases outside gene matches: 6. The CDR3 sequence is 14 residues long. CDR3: CASKLAGDFYEQYF. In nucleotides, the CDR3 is TGTGCCAGCAAACTAGCGGGAGACTTTTACGAGCAGTACTTC.

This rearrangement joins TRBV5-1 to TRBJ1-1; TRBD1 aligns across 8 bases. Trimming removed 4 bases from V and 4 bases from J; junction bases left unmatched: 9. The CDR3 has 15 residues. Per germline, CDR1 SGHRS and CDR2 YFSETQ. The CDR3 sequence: CASSDQGAKITEAFF. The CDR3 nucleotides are TGCGCCAGCAGCGATCAGGGGGCCAAGATCACTGAAGCTTTCTTT. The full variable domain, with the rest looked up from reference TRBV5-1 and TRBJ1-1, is KAGVTQTPRYLIKTRGQQVTLSCSPISGHRSVSWYQQTPGQGLQFLFEYFSETQRNKGNFPGRFSGRQFSNSRSEMNVSTLELGDSALYLCASSDQGAKITEAFFGQGTRLTVV.

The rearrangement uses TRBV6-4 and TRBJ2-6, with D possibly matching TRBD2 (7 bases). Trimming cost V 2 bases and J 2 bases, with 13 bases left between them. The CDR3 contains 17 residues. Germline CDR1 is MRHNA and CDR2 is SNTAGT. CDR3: CASSDHRGGPGANVLTF. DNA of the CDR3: TGTGCCAGCAGTGACCACCGCGGGGGCCCTGGGGCCAACGTCCTGACTTTC.

The CDR3 DNA reads as TGTGCCAGCAGTTTTAATCAGGGGACGAACACTGAAGCTTTCTTT. It encodes CASSFNQGTNTEAFF. This sequence joins TRBV28 and TRBJ1-1; D perhaps matches TRBD1 (6 bases). Germline CDR1 is MDHEN and CDR2 is SYDVKM. Deletions cut 3 bases from V and 1 base from J, with 12 bases between. There are 15 residues in the CDR3. The full variable domain, with the rest looked up from reference TRBV28 and TRBJ1-1, is DVKVTQSSRYLVKRTGEKVFLECVQDMDHENMFWYRQDPGLGLRLIYFSYDVKMKEKGDIPEGYSVSREKKERFSLILESASTNQTSMYLCASSFNQGTNTEAFFGQGTRLTVV.

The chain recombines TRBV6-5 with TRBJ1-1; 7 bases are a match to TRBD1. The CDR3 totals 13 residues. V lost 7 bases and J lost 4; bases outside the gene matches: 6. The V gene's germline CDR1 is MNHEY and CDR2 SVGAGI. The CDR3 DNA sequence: TGTGCCAGCACCGGGACAGTAGGCACTGAAGCTTTCTTT. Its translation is CASTGTVGTEAFF.

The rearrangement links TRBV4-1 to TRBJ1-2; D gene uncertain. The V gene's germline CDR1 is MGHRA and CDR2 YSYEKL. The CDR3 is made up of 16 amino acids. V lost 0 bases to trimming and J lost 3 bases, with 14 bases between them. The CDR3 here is CASSQEVTPVDYGYTF. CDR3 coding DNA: TGCGCCAGCAGCCAAGAAGTGACACCCGTGGACTATGGCTACACCTTC.

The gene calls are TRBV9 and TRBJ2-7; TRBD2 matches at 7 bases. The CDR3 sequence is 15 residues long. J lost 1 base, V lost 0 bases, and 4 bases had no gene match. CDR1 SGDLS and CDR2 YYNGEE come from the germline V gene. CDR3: CASSVDTSDSYEQYF. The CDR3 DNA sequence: TGTGCCAGCAGCGTAGATACTAGCGATTCCTACGAGCAGTACTTC. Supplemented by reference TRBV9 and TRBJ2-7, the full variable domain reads DSGVTQTPKHLITATGQRVTLRCSPRSGDLSVYWYQQSLDQGLQFLIQYYNGEERAKGNILERFSAQQFPDLHSELNLSSLELGDSALYFCASSVDTSDSYEQYFGPGTRLTVT.

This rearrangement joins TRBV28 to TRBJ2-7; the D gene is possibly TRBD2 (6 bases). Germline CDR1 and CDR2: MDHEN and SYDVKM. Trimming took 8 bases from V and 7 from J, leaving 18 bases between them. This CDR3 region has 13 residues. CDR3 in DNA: TGTGCCAGCGCTACCCGGGACTTAGGGGAGCAGTACTTC. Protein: CASATRDLGEQYF.

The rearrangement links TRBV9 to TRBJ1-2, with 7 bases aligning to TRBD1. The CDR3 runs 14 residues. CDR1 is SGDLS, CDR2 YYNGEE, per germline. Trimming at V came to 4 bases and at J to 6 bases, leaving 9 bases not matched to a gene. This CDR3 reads CASSTRKGADGYTF. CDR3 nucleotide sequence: TGTGCCAGCAGCACCCGGAAGGGGGCTGATGGCTACACCTTC.

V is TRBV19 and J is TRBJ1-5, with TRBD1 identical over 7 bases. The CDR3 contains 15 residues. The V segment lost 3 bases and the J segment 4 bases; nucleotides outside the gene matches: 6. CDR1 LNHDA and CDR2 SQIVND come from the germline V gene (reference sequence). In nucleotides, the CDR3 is TGTGCCAGTAGTATTGGGACAGCCAGTAATCAGCCCCAGCATTTT. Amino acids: CASSIGTASNQPQHF. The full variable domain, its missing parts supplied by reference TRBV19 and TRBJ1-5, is DGGITQSPKYLFRKEGQNVTLSCEQNLNHDAMYWYRQDPGQGLRLIYYSQIVNDFQKGDIAEGYSVSREKKESFPLTVTSAQKNPTAFYLCASSIGTASNQPQHFGDGTRLSIL.

The chain's CDR3 is CASSFFGRAGNTEAFF. In DNA form, the CDR3 reads TGTGCCAGCAGTTTTTTTGGCAGGGCAGGGAACACTGAAGCTTTCTTT. This chain uses TRBV28 with TRBJ1-1; tentative D call: TRBD1 (5 bases). V was cut by 3 bases and J by 1 base, with 15 bases left in between. Germline CDR1 and CDR2: MDHEN and SYDVKM. The CDR3 sequence is 16 residues long.

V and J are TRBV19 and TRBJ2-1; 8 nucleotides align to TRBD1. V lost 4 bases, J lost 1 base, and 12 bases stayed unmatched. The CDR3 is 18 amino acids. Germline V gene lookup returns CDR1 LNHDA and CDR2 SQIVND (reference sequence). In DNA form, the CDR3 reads TGTGCCAGTAGTAGCGGACAGGGAATCGGCGGATCCTACAATGAGCAGTTCTTC. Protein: CASSSGQGIGGSYNEQFF.

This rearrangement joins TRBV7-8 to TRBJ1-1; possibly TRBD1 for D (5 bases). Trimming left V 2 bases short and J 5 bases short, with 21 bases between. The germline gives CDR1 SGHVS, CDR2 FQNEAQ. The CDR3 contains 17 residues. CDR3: CASSLKGGAPGGTEAFF. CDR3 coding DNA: TGTGCCAGCAGCTTAAAAGGCGGGGCACCGGGTGGAACTGAAGCTTTCTTT.

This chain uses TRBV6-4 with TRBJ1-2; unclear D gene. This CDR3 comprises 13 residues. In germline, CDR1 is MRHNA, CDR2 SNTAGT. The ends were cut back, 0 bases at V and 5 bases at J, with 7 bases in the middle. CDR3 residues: CASSDSYGYGYTF. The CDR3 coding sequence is TGTGCCAGCAGTGACTCTTACGGGTATGGCTACACCTTC.

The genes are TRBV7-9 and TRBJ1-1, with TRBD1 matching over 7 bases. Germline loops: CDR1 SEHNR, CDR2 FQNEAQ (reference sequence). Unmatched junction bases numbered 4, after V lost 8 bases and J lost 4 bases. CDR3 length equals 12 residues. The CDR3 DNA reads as TGTGCCAGCCGCAGGGGGGGCACTGAAGCTTTCTTT. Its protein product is CASRRGGTEAFF. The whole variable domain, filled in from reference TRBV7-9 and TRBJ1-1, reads DTGVSQNPRHKITKRGQNVTFRCDPISEHNRLYWYRQTLGQGPEFLTYFQNEAQLEKSRLLSDRFSAERPKGSFSTLEIQRTEQGDSAMYLCASRRGGTEAFFGQGTRLTVV.

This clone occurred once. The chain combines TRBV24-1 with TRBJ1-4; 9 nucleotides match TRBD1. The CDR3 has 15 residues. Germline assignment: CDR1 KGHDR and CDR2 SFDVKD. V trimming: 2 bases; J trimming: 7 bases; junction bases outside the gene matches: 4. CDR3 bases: TGTGCCACCAGTGATTCTGACAGGGGGATTGAAAAACTGTTTTTT. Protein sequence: CATSDSDRGIEKLFF.

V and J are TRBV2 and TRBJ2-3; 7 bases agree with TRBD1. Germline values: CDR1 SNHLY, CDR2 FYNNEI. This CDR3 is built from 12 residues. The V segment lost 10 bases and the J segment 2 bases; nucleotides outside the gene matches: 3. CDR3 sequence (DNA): TGTGCCACGGGACAGAACACAGATACGCAGTATTTT. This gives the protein CATGQNTDTQYF.

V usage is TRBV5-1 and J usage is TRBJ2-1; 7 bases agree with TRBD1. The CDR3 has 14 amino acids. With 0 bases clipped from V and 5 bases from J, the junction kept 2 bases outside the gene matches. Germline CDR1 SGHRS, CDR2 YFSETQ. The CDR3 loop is CASSLAGQNNEQFF. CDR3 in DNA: TGCGCCAGCAGCTTGGCGGGACAGAACAATGAGCAGTTCTTC.

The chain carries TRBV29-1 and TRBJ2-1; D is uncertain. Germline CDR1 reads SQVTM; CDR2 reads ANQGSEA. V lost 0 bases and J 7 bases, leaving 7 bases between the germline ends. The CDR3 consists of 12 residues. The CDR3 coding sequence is TGCAGCGTTGAAGATACTTGGAATGAGCAGTTCTTC. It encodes CSVEDTWNEQFF.

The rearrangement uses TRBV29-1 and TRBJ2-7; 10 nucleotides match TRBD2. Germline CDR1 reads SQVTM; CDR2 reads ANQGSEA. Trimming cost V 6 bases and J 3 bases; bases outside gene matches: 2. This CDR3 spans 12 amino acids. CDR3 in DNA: TGCAGCGTCTGGACTAGCGGCTACGAGCAGTACTTC. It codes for CSVWTSGYEQYF.

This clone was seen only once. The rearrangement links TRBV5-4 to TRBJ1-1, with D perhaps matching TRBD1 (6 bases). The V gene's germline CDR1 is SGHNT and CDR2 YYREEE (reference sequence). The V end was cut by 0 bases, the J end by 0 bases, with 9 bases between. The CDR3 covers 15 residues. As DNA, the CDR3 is TGTGCCAGCAGCTTGGCAGGGGCCATGAACACTGAAGCTTTCTTT. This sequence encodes CASSLAGAMNTEAFF.

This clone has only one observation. The CDR3 bases are TGTGCCAGCCTAAGAGGACAGGGTTCCGCCGATGAGCAGTTCTTC. Protein product: CASLRGQGSADEQFF. The rearrangement uses TRBV2 and TRBJ2-1; TRBD1 matches 8 bases. The CDR3 covers 15 residues. Trimming took 8 bases from V and 8 from J; bases not matched to a gene: 14. Germline values: CDR1 SNHLY, CDR2 FYNNEI.

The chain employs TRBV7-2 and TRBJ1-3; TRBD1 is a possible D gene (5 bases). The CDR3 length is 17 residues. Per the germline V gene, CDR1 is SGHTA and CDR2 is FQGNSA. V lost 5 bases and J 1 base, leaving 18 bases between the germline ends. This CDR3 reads CASSQVGAQSSGNTIYF. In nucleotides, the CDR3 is TGTGCCAGCAGCCAGGTTGGGGCACAGTCTTCTGGAAACACCATATATTTT.